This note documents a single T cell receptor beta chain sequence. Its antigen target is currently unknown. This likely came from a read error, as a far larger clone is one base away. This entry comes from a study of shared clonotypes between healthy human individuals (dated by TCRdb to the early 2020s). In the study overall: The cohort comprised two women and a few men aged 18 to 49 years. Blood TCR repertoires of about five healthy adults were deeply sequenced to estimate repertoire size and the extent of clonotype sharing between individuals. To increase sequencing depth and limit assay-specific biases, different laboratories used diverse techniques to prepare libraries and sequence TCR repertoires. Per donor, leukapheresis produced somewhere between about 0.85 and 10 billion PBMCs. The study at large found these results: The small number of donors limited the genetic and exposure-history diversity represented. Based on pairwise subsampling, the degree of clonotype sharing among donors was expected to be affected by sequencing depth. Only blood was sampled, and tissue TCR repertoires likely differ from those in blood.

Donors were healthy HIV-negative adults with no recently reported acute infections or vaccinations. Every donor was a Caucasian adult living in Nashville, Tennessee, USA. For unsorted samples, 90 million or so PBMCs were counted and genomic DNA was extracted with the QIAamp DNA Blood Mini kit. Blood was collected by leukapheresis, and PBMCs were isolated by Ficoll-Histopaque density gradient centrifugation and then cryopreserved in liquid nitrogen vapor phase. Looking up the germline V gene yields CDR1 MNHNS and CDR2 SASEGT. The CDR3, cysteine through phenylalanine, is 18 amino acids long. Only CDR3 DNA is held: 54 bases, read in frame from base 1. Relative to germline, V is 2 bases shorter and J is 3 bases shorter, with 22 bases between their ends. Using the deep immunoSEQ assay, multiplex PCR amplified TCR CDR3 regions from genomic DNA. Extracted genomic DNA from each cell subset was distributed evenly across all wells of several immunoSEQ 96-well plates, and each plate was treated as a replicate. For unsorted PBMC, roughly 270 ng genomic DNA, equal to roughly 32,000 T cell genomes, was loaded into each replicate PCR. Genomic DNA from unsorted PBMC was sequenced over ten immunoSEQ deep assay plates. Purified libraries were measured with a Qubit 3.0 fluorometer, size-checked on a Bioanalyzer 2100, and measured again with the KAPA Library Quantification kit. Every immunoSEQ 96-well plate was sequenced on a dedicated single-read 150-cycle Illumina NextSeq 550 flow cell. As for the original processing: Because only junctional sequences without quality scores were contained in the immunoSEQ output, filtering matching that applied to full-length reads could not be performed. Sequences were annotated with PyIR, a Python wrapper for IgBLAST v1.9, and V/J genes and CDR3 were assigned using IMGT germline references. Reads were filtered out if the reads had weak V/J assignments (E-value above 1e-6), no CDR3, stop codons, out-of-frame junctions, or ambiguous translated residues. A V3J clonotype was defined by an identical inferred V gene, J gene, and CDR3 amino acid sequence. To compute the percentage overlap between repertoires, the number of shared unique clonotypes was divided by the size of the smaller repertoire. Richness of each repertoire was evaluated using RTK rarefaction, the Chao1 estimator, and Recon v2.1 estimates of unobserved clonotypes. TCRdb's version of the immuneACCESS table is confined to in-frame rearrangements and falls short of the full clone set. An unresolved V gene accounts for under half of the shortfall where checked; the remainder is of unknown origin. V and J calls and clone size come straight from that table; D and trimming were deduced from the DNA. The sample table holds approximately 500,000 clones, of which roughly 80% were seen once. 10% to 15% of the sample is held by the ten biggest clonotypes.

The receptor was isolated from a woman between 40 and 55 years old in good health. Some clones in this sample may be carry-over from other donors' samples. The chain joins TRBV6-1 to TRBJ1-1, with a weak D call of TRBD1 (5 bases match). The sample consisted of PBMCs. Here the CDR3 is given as CASSETSRVLARDTEAFF. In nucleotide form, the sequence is TGTGCCAGCAGTGAAACCTCCAGGGTTTTAGCTCGGGACACTGAAGCTTTCTTT.